A single sample gave rise to the 32 T cell receptor beta chains below, sequenced in a study of CD8 T cells in ankylosing spondylitis. Study-wide findings and caveats: What appeared characteristic of ankylosing spondylitis blood was a TCR beta motif of eight highly homologous variants.

Their recognized antigens are unknown. One entry per CDR3 protein results from TCRdb running MiXCR on the 5' RACE reads. The sample carries roughly 370,000 distinct CDR3 sequences, 20% to 25% recorded once. What was sequenced was blood, either unsorted or a sorted T cell fraction (not recorded which). The receptors were sampled from a male donor with ankylosing spondylitis.

The V gene is TRBV6-1, the J gene TRBJ2-3; the D gene is possibly TRBD2 (6 bases). The CDR3 loop spans 13 amino acids. The V end lost 7 bases, the J end lost 4 bases, and 12 bases lay between the germline ends. The germline V gene encodes CDR1 MNHNS and CDR2 SASEGT. The CDR3 DNA follows: TGTGCCAGCAAAGTCCCGGGAGCAGATACGCAGTATTTT. Amino acid sequence: CASKVPGADTQYF.

V and J are TRBV11-3 and TRBJ2-4; 8 bases map to TRBD2. CDR1 SGHNT and CDR2 YENEEA come from the germline V gene. This CDR3 region has 16 residues. V dropped 0 bases and J dropped 0; count of bases not matched to a gene: 1. CDR3 in amino acids: CASSLDAGGAKNIQYF. The CDR3 bases are TGTGCCAGCAGCTTAGACGCGGGAGGAGCCAAAAACATTCAGTACTTC.

This chain links TRBV28 with TRBJ2-7; 10 nucleotides align to TRBD2. The CDR3 extends over 15 amino acids. V dropped 6 bases and J dropped 2; count of bases not matched to a gene: 7. Germline loops: CDR1 MDHEN, CDR2 SYDVKM. The CDR3 region has the DNA TGTGCCAGCAGCTATAGCGGGAGGCCTCCCTACGAGCAGTACTTC. Translation gives CASSYSGRPPYEQYF.

V and J are TRBV28 and TRBJ2-1, with 11 bases aligning to TRBD2. Germline-derived CDR1 and CDR2 are MDHEN and SYDVKM. Germline trimming cut 6 bases from V and 6 bases from J; bases unmatched to any gene: 7. The CDR3 sequence is 15 residues long. CDR3 region: CASRTSSGRFNEQFF. In DNA form, the CDR3 reads TGTGCCAGCAGAACCTCTAGCGGGAGGTTCAATGAGCAGTTCTTC. The full variable domain, rest sourced from reference TRBV28 and TRBJ2-1, is DVKVTQSSRYLVKRTGEKVFLECVQDMDHENMFWYRQDPGLGLRLIYFSYDVKMKEKGDIPEGYSVSREKKERFSLILESASTNQTSMYLCASRTSSGRFNEQFFGPGTRLTVL.

As DNA, the CDR3 is TGTGCCAGCAGCGTAGTTAAGGGGTCTGACGCCGGGGAGCTGTTTTTT. This codes for CASSVVKGSDAGELFF. The chain links TRBV9 to TRBJ2-2; D is perhaps TRBD1 (5 bases). The CDR3 runs 16 residues. The ends were cut back, 0 bases at V and 6 bases at J, with 15 bases in the middle. Germline V CDR1 and CDR2: SGDLS, YYNGEE.

This chain connects TRBV29-1 to TRBJ1-3, with TRBD1 as a possible D gene (6 bases). CDR1 and CDR2 from the germline V gene are SQVTM and ANQGSEA. V was shortened by 4 bases and J by 2 bases, with 24 bases between the two germline ends. The CDR3 sequence is 18 residues long. CDR3 residues: CSVVTFYNPGHPGNTIYF. The CDR3 nucleotides read TGCAGCGTTGTAACCTTCTATAACCCGGGACACCCTGGAAACACCATATATTTT. Combining the CDR3 with reference TRBV29-1 and TRBJ1-3 gives the whole variable domain SAVISQKPSRDICQRGTSLTIQCQVDSQVTMMFWYRQQPGQSLTLIATANQGSEATYESGFVIDKFPISRPNLTFSTLTVSNMSPEDSSIYLCSVVTFYNPGHPGNTIYFGEGSWLTVV.

The J gene is TRBJ2-2, the V gene TRBV29-1; 7 bases align to TRBD2. V shed 6 bases and J 2 bases; nucleotides not matched to a gene: 3. Germline V gives CDR1 SQVTM, CDR2 ANQGSEA. This CDR3 spans 13 amino acids. The CDR3 nucleotides are TGCAGCGTCGGGAGGTTTAACACCGGGGAGCTGTTTTTT. It yields the protein CSVGRFNTGELFF.

Only a few counts were recorded for this clonotype. This sequence joins TRBV6-2 or TRBV6-3 and TRBJ1-2; the D gene is possibly TRBD1 (6 bases). V dropped 4 bases and J dropped 9 bases, with 9 bases sitting between them. The CDR3 length is 11 residues. Germline V gene data show CDR1 as MNHEY and CDR2 as SVGEGT. The CDR3 here is CASSLTGSYTF. In nucleotides, the CDR3 is TGTGCCAGCAGTTTAACAGGGAGCTACACCTTC.

The chain is built from TRBV12-3 or TRBV12-4 and TRBJ2-1; 7 nucleotides line up with TRBD2. There are 16 residues in the CDR3. The V segment lost 3 bases and the J segment 7 bases; nucleotides outside the gene matches: 12. The CDR3 region has the DNA TGTGCCAGCAGTTTTCGTGCTACCGGGAGGTTGAATGAGCAGTTCTTC. Encoded protein: CASSFRATGRLNEQFF.

This clonotype was recorded a few times. The genes are TRBV6-2 or TRBV6-3 and TRBJ1-2; D is unresolved. This CDR3 has 15 amino acids. Germline CDR1 reads MNHEY; CDR2 reads SVGEGT. The ends were cut back, 4 bases at V and 7 bases at J, with 19 bases in the middle. CDR3 amino acids: CASSFTTGFRPGYTF. The CDR3 DNA reads TGTGCCAGCAGTTTCACAACCGGGTTTAGGCCTGGCTACACCTTC.

This sequence joins TRBV5-1 and TRBJ2-1, with no clear D. Germline V gene lookup returns CDR1 SGHRS and CDR2 YFSETQ. Trimming stripped 4 bases from V and 6 bases from J, with 14 bases between. The CDR3 sequence is 14 residues long. The CDR3 DNA follows: TGCGCCAGCAGCAAGAGCCGGGCCTCCAATGAGCAGTTCTTC. It yields the protein CASSKSRASNEQFF. Based on the CDR3 plus reference TRBV5-1 and TRBJ2-1, the full variable domain is KAGVTQTPRYLIKTRGQQVTLSCSPISGHRSVSWYQQTPGQGLQFLFEYFSETQRNKGNFPGRFSGRQFSNSRSEMNVSTLELGDSALYLCASSKSRASNEQFFGPGTRLTVL.

The V gene is TRBV29-1, the J gene TRBJ2-5; D unclear. CDR1 is SQVTM and CDR2 is ANQGSEA in the germline V gene. The V end was cut by 4 bases, the J end by 1 base, with 7 bases between. This CDR3 is built from 12 residues. The CDR3 protein is CSVAKLQETQYF. As DNA, the CDR3 is TGCAGCGTTGCTAAACTCCAAGAGACCCAGTACTTC.

The gene calls are TRBV19 and TRBJ1-1; D ambiguous. In germline, CDR1 is LNHDA, CDR2 SQIVND (reference sequence). The CDR3 consists of 12 residues. Between the trimmed V and J ends, which lost 8 bases and 0 bases, there was a span of 7 bases. The CDR3 is CASAELNTEAFF. In DNA form, the CDR3 reads TGTGCCAGTGCAGAACTGAACACTGAAGCTTTCTTT.

The gene calls are TRBV7-9 and TRBJ2-2; the match to TRBD1 covers 7 bases. V was pared by 5 bases and J by 1 base, with 4 bases of the junction left unmatched. The CDR3 runs to 15 residues. Germline V CDR1 and CDR2: SEHNR, FQNEAQ (reference sequence). CDR3 nucleotides: TGTGCCAGCAGCATATGGACAGGGAACACCGGGGAGCTGTTTTTT. It encodes CASSIWTGNTGELFF.

The chain links TRBV12-3 or TRBV12-4 to TRBJ2-5; perhaps D is TRBD1 or TRBD2 (6 bases each). V shed 3 bases and J shed 2 bases, with 13 bases lying between them. The CDR3 spans 15 residues. CDR3 loop: CASSFSPGAQETQYF. CDR3 in DNA: TGTGCCAGCAGTTTTTCGCCGGGGGCGCAAGAGACCCAGTACTTC.

This clonotype has only a few counts. The V gene is TRBV10-3, the J gene TRBJ2-7; 8 bases agree with TRBD1. This CDR3 has 15 residues. The germline CDR1 and CDR2 sequences are ENHRY and SYGVKD. Losses at the gene ends were 3 bases for V and 6 bases for J; bases not matched to a gene: 10. This chain's CDR3 is CAISEPRGPVAEQYF. The CDR3 coding sequence is TGTGCCATCAGTGAACCCAGGGGGCCAGTAGCCGAGCAGTACTTC.

The V call is TRBV5-1, the J call TRBJ2-7; maybe TRBD1 (6 bases). The length of the CDR3 is 17 residues. Trimming cost V 0 bases and J 2 bases, with 18 bases left between them. Germline V CDR1 and CDR2: SGHRS, YFSETQ. The CDR3 loop is CASSLAARTAGPYEQYF. CDR3 DNA: TGCGCCAGCAGCTTGGCCGCTCGGACAGCAGGCCCCTACGAGCAGTACTTC.

Ten or more counts support this clonotype. The genes are TRBV20-1 and TRBJ2-1; 7 positions agree with TRBD2. Germline V gives CDR1 DFQATT, CDR2 SNEGSKA (reference sequence). The length of the CDR3 is 15 residues. V was pared by 3 bases and J by 0 bases, with 5 bases of the junction left unmatched. The CDR3 DNA reads TGCAGTGCTAGCGGGAGGAAATTCTCCTACAATGAGCAGTTCTTC. This gives the protein CSASGRKFSYNEQFF.

The chain uses TRBV5-6 and TRBJ1-5; the match to TRBD1 covers 7 bases. With 5 bases clipped from V and 7 bases from J, the junction kept 6 bases outside the gene matches. The V gene's germline CDR1 is SGHDT and CDR2 YYEEEE. This CDR3 has 13 residues. The CDR3 DNA sequence: TGTGCCAGCAGTTTGACAGGGCGCCAGCCCCAGCATTTT. Translating it yields CASSLTGRQPQHF.

This clonotype was observed once. This sequence joins TRBV12-3 or TRBV12-4 and TRBJ1-2; 9 nucleotides align to TRBD1. The CDR3 has 13 residues. V dropped 6 bases and J dropped 8; count of bases not matched to a gene: 7. Here the CDR3 DNA reads TGTGCCAGCAGCATTACAGGGGGCCGGGGCTACACCTTC. Its protein is CASSITGGRGYTF.

The chain is built from TRBV7-3 and TRBJ2-2, with D hard to call. Trimming shortened V by 5 bases and J by 2 bases, and 12 bases separated the two germline ends. The CDR3 has 15 residues. Germline assignment: CDR1 SGHTA and CDR2 FQGTGA. CDR3: CASSRADRNTGELFF. CDR3 nucleotides: TGTGCCAGCAGCCGCGCGGACCGAAACACCGGGGAGCTGTTTTTT.

In this sample, this clonotype turned up many times. The chain recombines TRBV5-1 with TRBJ1-1; D may be TRBD1 (6 bases). V lost 3 bases and J 11 bases, leaving 14 bases between the germline ends. This CDR3 has 12 amino acids. The germline V gene has CDR1 SGHRS and CDR2 YFSETQ. The CDR3 sequence: CASSSQGPSAFF. The CDR3 DNA sequence: TGCGCCAGCAGCTCACAGGGTCCCTCGGCTTTCTTT.

The sample holds many counts of this clonotype. V and J are TRBV29-1 and TRBJ2-1; TRBD2 matches at 10 bases. V trimming: 6 bases; J trimming: 5 bases; junction bases outside the gene matches: 10. CDR3 length: 15 amino acids. Germline CDR1 is SQVTM and CDR2 is ANQGSEA. The CDR3 bases are TGCAGCGTCGCAAAAGCGGGAGGGCCCAACAATGAGCAGTTCTTC. Residues: CSVAKAGGPNNEQFF.

The gene calls are TRBV20-1 and TRBJ2-5; D perhaps matches TRBD2 (6 bases). V shed 3 bases and J shed 0 bases, with 8 bases lying between them. The germline V gene has CDR1 DFQATT and CDR2 SNEGSKA (reference sequence). The CDR3 sequence is 13 residues long. CDR3 region: CSASGRNQETQYF. Written as DNA, the CDR3 is TGCAGTGCTAGCGGGAGAAACCAAGAGACCCAGTACTTC.

V usage is TRBV24-1 and J usage is TRBJ2-3; 9 positions agree with TRBD1. The germline gives CDR1 KGHDR, CDR2 SFDVKD. V lost 3 bases to trimming and J lost 0 bases; unmatched junction nucleotides: 6. The CDR3 spans 17 residues. CDR3 region: CATSDTGTGRSTDTQYF. In DNA, the CDR3 is TGTGCCACCAGTGATACGGGGACAGGGCGGAGCACAGATACGCAGTATTTT.

The chain is built from TRBV24-1 and TRBJ2-1, with 8 bases lining up with TRBD2. The CDR3 sequence is 16 residues long. V was pared by 5 bases and J by 9 bases, with 14 bases of the junction left unmatched. The germline gives CDR1 KGHDR, CDR2 SFDVKD. CDR3 bases: TGTGCCACCAGTGCCGTGGGGAGCGGGGGCCGGTTTGAGCAGTTCTTC. Residues: CATSAVGSGGRFEQFF.

The J gene is TRBJ2-3, the V gene TRBV27, with D perhaps TRBD2 (6 bases). The V gene's germline CDR1 is MNHEY and CDR2 SMNVEV (reference sequence). V lost 4 bases, J lost 2 bases, and 13 bases lay in between. This CDR3 is 15 amino acids long. CDR3 protein: CASSSRTTTTDTQYF. The CDR3 DNA is TGTGCCAGCAGTTCCAGGACTACCACCACAGATACGCAGTATTTT.

The V call is TRBV5-1, the J call TRBJ2-7; D perhaps matches TRBD2 (6 bases). Looked up from germline, CDR1 is SGHRS and CDR2 is YFSETQ. The CDR3 covers 16 residues. V was cut by 1 base and J by 5 bases, with 19 bases left in between. CDR3 nucleotides: TGCGCCAGCAGCTTGCGGGAGATGCCCCTGGGGAACGAGCAGTACTTC. Its protein product is CASSLREMPLGNEQYF.

The chain links TRBV9 to TRBJ2-7; D gene unclear. Per the germline V gene, CDR1 is SGDLS and CDR2 is YYNGEE. V was shortened by 2 bases and J by 6 bases, with 9 bases between the two germline ends. This CDR3 is built from 12 residues. This CDR3 is CASSVLEGEQYF. For the CDR3, the DNA is TGTGCCAGCAGCGTCCTCGAAGGCGAGCAGTACTTC.

V is TRBV15 and J is TRBJ1-4; no firm D call. CDR1 is LNHNV, CDR2 YYDKDF, per germline (reference sequence). This CDR3 is 13 amino acids long. Trimming stripped 0 bases from V and 8 bases from J, with 7 bases between. The CDR3 is CATSRDRGEKLFF. CDR3 in DNA: TGTGCCACCAGCAGAGATCGAGGGGAAAAACTGTTTTTT.

The CDR3 DNA reads as TGTGCCAGCAGCACAGGACTAGCGGGACGGTTCGATGAGCAGTTCTTC. It specifies CASSTGLAGRFDEQFF. The chain carries TRBV5-4 and TRBJ2-1; 12 bases agree with TRBD2. Germline assignment: CDR1 SGHNT and CDR2 YYREEE (reference sequence). J lost 8 bases, V lost 4 bases, and 10 bases had no gene match. This CDR3 has 16 residues. Variable domain in full (rest from reference TRBV5-4 and TRBJ2-1): ETGVTQSPTHLIKTRGQQVTLRCSSQSGHNTVSWYQQALGQGPQFIFQYYREEENGRGNFPPRFSGLQFPNYSSELNVNALELDDSALYLCASSTGLAGRFDEQFFGPGTRLTVL.

Only a few counts were recorded for this clonotype. The genes are TRBV24-1 and TRBJ2-1; 12 bases align to TRBD2. The CDR3 is made up of 16 amino acids. Germline CDR1 is KGHDR and CDR2 is SFDVKD. Losses at the gene ends were 3 bases for V and 8 bases for J; bases not matched to a gene: 7. The CDR3 region is CATSDRLAGEIDEQFF. The CDR3 nucleotides read TGTGCCACCAGTGATAGACTAGCGGGAGAGATTGATGAGCAGTTCTTC.